Below, 24 T cell receptor beta chains from the same sample are listed, as sequenced in a study of CD8 T cells in Susac syndrome (dated by TCRdb to between 2018 and 2021). Receptors were amplified or captured by the immunoSEQ multiplex PCR assay. RNA was extracted using the RNeasy kit, and roughly 0.45 to 1 microgram was reverse transcribed with random hexamers. The public reads were run again by TCRdb, first through fastp at Q25 and then through MiXCR, and only productive beta chains were kept. Merged by CDR3 protein, the rows form single entries marked with the most common genes and DNA. In all, the sample holds approximately 110,000 distinct CDR3 sequences, and around 94% of those were seen once. The top ten clones comprise 0.087% of the sample. The specimen sequenced was CD4+ T cells from PBMCs. The receptors were sampled from a human donor in good health.

The chain combines TRBV20-1 with TRBJ1-5, with 12 positions matching TRBD1. In germline, CDR1 is DFQATT, CDR2 SNEGSKA (reference sequence). V gave up 5 bases and J gave up 7 bases; unmatched junction bases: 6. This CDR3 is 14 amino acids long. The CDR3 reads CSAAGTGGGQPQHF. The CDR3 DNA reads as TGCAGTGCTGCCGGGACAGGGGGCGGACAGCCCCAGCATTTT.

V usage is TRBV6-2 or TRBV6-3 and J usage is TRBJ2-7, with 8 nucleotides matching TRBD1. This CDR3 has 16 residues. CDR1 is MNHEY and CDR2 is SVGEGT in the germline V gene. Losses at the gene ends were 5 bases for V and 0 bases for J; bases not matched to a gene: 9. The CDR3 sequence: CASSRPRGQGSYEQYF. CDR3 in DNA: TGTGCCAGCAGTCGCCCCAGGGGGCAGGGCTCCTACGAGCAGTACTTC.

This rearrangement joins TRBV20-1 to TRBJ2-7; the match to TRBD2 covers 8 bases. The germline V gene encodes CDR1 DFQATT and CDR2 SNEGSKA (reference sequence). V dropped 0 bases and J dropped 5; count of bases not matched to a gene: 6. The CDR3 contains 14 residues. CDR3 in DNA: TGCAGTGCTAGAGATCTAGCGGGTGCGCACGAGCAGTACTTC. Its protein product is CSARDLAGAHEQYF.

V and J are TRBV20-1 and TRBJ2-1; 11 bases are a match to TRBD2. V lost 1 base and J lost 4; bases outside the gene matches: 3. Looked up from germline, CDR1 is DFQATT and CDR2 is SNEGSKA (reference sequence). This CDR3 contains 15 residues. The CDR3: CSARVWTSGYNEQFF. CDR3 DNA sequence: TGCAGTGCTAGAGTTTGGACTAGCGGGTACAATGAGCAGTTCTTC.

The chain has TRBV7-9 and TRBJ2-3; 11 nucleotides align to TRBD2. In germline, CDR1 is SEHNR, CDR2 FQNEAQ (reference sequence). Unmatched junction bases numbered 12, after V lost 4 bases and J lost 0 bases. The CDR3 is 19 amino acids. CDR3 bases: TGTGCCAGCAGCTCGGCACTAGCGGGAGCGGGATCGAGCACAGATACGCAGTATTTT. As protein: CASSSALAGAGSSTDTQYF. The variable domain in full, with the rest retrieved from reference TRBV7-9 and TRBJ2-3, is DTGVSQNPRHKITKRGQNVTFRCDPISEHNRLYWYRQTLGQGPEFLTYFQNEAQLEKSRLLSDRFSAERPKGSFSTLEIQRTEQGDSAMYLCASSSALAGAGSSTDTQYFGPGTRLTVL.

This chain joins TRBV20-1 and TRBJ2-5; 9 bases agree with TRBD2. CDR3 length equals 15 residues. With V trimmed by 0 bases and J by 5 bases, 7 bases remained unmatched. Germline CDR1 reads DFQATT; CDR2 reads SNEGSKA (reference sequence). The DNA of the CDR3 is TGCAGTGCTAGAGATCCTAGCGGGATATGGGAGACCCAGTACTTC. This codes for CSARDPSGIWETQYF.

This clonotype was counted only a few times. The chain recombines TRBV5-1 with TRBJ2-7; TRBD2 aligns across 8 bases. The CDR3 length is 15 residues. The J segment lost 0 bases and the V segment lost 0 bases, leaving 2 bases of the junction unmatched. Germline lookup yields CDR1 SGHRS and CDR2 YFSETQ. CDR3 amino acids: CASSLDSGSSYEQYF. CDR3 DNA sequence: TGCGCCAGCAGCTTGGACAGCGGGAGCTCCTACGAGCAGTACTTC.

This rearrangement joins TRBV12-3 or TRBV12-4 to TRBJ2-3, with 9 bases identical to TRBD1. Trimming cost V 4 bases and J 4 bases; bases outside gene matches: 6. CDR3 length: 15 residues. The DNA for the CDR3 is TGTGCCAGCAGTTCCGGGACAGGGAGGTCAGATACGCAGTATTTT. It encodes CASSSGTGRSDTQYF.

The rearrangement links TRBV15 to TRBJ2-1, with unresolved D. This CDR3 region has 16 residues. Looked up from germline, CDR1 is LNHNV and CDR2 is YYDKDF (reference sequence). V lost 0 bases, J lost 5 bases, and 14 bases lay in between. The CDR3 loop is CATSRDDLGLDNEQFF. CDR3 bases: TGTGCCACCAGCAGAGATGACCTCGGGTTAGACAATGAGCAGTTCTTC.

V is TRBV4-2 and J is TRBJ2-7; D may match TRBD1 or TRBD2 (5 bases each). Germline CDR1 reads LGHNA; CDR2 reads YNFKEQ. The CDR3 is 15 residues long. V lost 1 base, J lost 3 bases, and 13 bases lay in between. CDR3 sequence: CASSQVTGLDYEQYF. CDR3 coding DNA: TGTGCCAGCAGCCAAGTAACAGGACTGGACTACGAGCAGTACTTC.

The CDR3 reads CASSAQGAGPRGAQYF. As DNA, the CDR3 is TGTGCCAGCAGCGCACAGGGCGCGGGACCCCGGGGGGCCCAGTACTTC. The chain couples TRBV7-9 to TRBJ2-5; D possibly corresponds to TRBD2 (7 bases). This CDR3 contains 16 residues. Per germline, CDR1 SEHNR and CDR2 FQNEAQ (reference sequence). V was clipped by 5 bases and J by 9 bases, with 25 bases between them.

The chain combines TRBV7-9 with TRBJ1-2; the D gene is possibly TRBD1 (6 bases). The CDR3 totals 13 residues. Looked up from germline, CDR1 is SEHNR and CDR2 is FQNEAQ (reference sequence). Trimming shortened V by 5 bases and J by 6 bases, and 13 bases separated the two germline ends. The chain's CDR3 is CASSQQGVDGYTF. Written as DNA, the CDR3 is TGTGCCAGCAGCCAACAGGGAGTCGATGGCTACACCTTC.

This sequence joins TRBV20-1 and TRBJ1-2, with a tentative D call TRBD1 (6 bases). V was cut by 8 bases and J by 8 bases, with 15 bases left in between. CDR3 length equals 11 residues. Germline V lookup: CDR1 DFQATT, CDR2 SNEGSKA (reference sequence). In DNA form, the CDR3 reads TGCAGTCCAACGAACAGGGACGGCTACACCTTC. It codes for CSPTNRDGYTF.

V and J are TRBV6-6 and TRBJ1-3; D is perhaps TRBD1 (6 bases). Trimming pared 6 bases from V and 16 bases from J, leaving 19 bases between. The length of the CDR3 is 12 residues. CDR1 MNHNY and CDR2 SVGAGI come from the germline V gene (reference sequence). The CDR3, as DNA: TGTGCCAGCAGCCTCGACAGGCTCGAATGGTATTTT. Protein product: CASSLDRLEWYF.

This rearrangement joins TRBV19 to TRBJ2-7; TRBD1 might be the D (5 bases). Germline CDR1 and CDR2: LNHDA and SQIVND (reference sequence). The CDR3 is 15 amino acids. Trimming cost V 4 bases and J 0 bases, with 13 bases left between them. The CDR3 sequence is CASSRASGNSYEQYF. The CDR3 nucleotides are TGTGCCAGTAGTAGGGCCTCAGGGAACTCCTACGAGCAGTACTTC.

V is TRBV15 and J is TRBJ2-3, with 9 bases that match TRBD2. Looked up from germline, CDR1 is LNHNV and CDR2 is YYDKDF (reference sequence). Trimming took 0 bases from V and 4 from J; bases not matched to a gene: 14. There are 19 residues in the CDR3. Here the CDR3 reads CATSRDINGLAMGPDTQYF. CDR3 coding DNA: TGTGCCACCAGCAGAGATATCAACGGACTAGCGATGGGCCCAGATACGCAGTATTTT.

The V and J genes are TRBV2 and TRBJ2-5; D might be TRBD1 (5 bases). The CDR3 is 16 residues long. Germline CDR1 SNHLY, CDR2 FYNNEI. V was clipped by 0 bases and J by 5 bases, with 16 bases between them. Written as DNA, the CDR3 is TGTGCCAGCAGTGAAGCCGGCTCATTTAGGGGCGAGACCCAGTACTTC. The encoded protein is CASSEAGSFRGETQYF.

The chain employs TRBV24-1 and TRBJ2-3, with TRBD2 matching over 7 bases. CDR3 length equals 15 residues. Germline V gene sequence: CDR1 KGHDR, CDR2 SFDVKD. With V trimmed by 3 bases and J by 3 bases, 5 bases remained unmatched. CDR3 coding DNA: TGTGCCACCAGTGATGCGGGAGCGAGAACAGATACGCAGTATTTT. Its translation: CATSDAGARTDTQYF.

The V and J genes are TRBV4-1 and TRBJ1-2, with 12 bases aligning to TRBD1. V shed 1 base, J shed 3 bases, and the junction held 3 bases outside the gene matches. CDR1 and CDR2 from the germline V gene are MGHRA and YSYEKL. This CDR3 has 16 residues. The CDR3 coding sequence is TGCGCCAGCAGCCAAGTGGGGACAGGGGGCCACTATGGCTACACCTTC. Translating it yields CASSQVGTGGHYGYTF.

This rearrangement joins TRBV3-1 to TRBJ1-5; no definite D call. Germline assignment: CDR1 LGHDT and CDR2 YNNKEL (reference sequence). The CDR3 runs to 15 residues. V was shortened by 1 base and J by 4 bases, with 11 bases between the two germline ends. Here the CDR3 reads CASSQGYQFNQPQHF. CDR3 DNA: TGTGCCAGCAGCCAAGGATATCAGTTTAATCAGCCCCAGCATTTT.

J is TRBJ2-3 and V is TRBV6-6; 8 bases align to TRBD2. J gave up 6 bases and V 2 bases, and 4 bases lay outside the gene matches. This CDR3 comprises 14 residues. From germline, CDR1 is MNHNY and CDR2 SVGAGI (reference sequence). The CDR3 sequence is CASSYRAGVDTQYF. For the CDR3, the DNA is TGTGCCAGCAGTTACAGAGCGGGAGTTGATACGCAGTATTTT.

The V call is TRBV6-5, the J call TRBJ1-2, with a tentative D call TRBD1 (6 bases). Germline CDR1 is MNHEY and CDR2 is SVGAGI. V was trimmed by 6 bases and J by 6 bases, leaving 14 bases between them. The CDR3 runs 13 residues. CDR3: CASSLGGRNGYTF. The DNA for the CDR3 is TGTGCCAGCAGCTTGGGGGGCAGGAATGGCTACACCTTC.

The chain couples TRBV19 to TRBJ2-5; a weak D match, TRBD1 (5 bases). The CDR3 totals 14 residues. Germline V gene lookup returns CDR1 LNHDA and CDR2 SQIVND (reference sequence). Trimming took 2 bases from V and 4 from J, leaving 11 bases between them. CDR3 region: CASSITPDRETQYF. Written as DNA, the CDR3 is TGTGCCAGTAGTATAACCCCCGACAGAGAGACCCAGTACTTC.

This clonotype occurred once. V usage is TRBV7-6 and J usage is TRBJ2-7; 8 bases map to TRBD1. Germline assignment: CDR1 SGHVS and CDR2 FNYEAQ. CDR3 length: 16 amino acids. V was pared by 4 bases and J by 3 bases, with 11 bases of the junction left unmatched. The CDR3 sequence is CASSSTHKQGDYEQYF. The CDR3 region has the DNA TGTGCCAGCAGCTCAACTCACAAACAGGGGGACTACGAGCAGTACTTC.